These T cell receptor beta chains were read from a single sample in a study of cytotoxic CD8 clonotypes in ibrutinib-treated CLL. Produced via immunoSEQ multiplex PCR; TCRdb's table is partial and in-frame only. The table records around 60,000 clones, less than 75% of them present only once. The starting material was PBMCs, obtained after 12 months of ibrutinib treatment. Every receptor here comes from a human donor with chronic lymphocytic leukemia. CDR3s include the opening cysteine and the closing phenylalanine or tryptophan. Fields, in order: J gene, V gene, CDR3 protein.

>TRBJ1-2|TRBV18
CASSPQVEGGYTF
>TRBJ2-5|TRBV19
CASSARQGRETQYF
>TRBJ1-5|TRBV6-1
CASSAQWAGSSHSQPQHF
>TRBJ1-2|TRBV6-1
CASSEGGALGYGYTF
>TRBJ1-2|TRBV19
CASSMASNYGYTF
>TRBJ2-1|TRBV11-2
CASSLDLGTVEQFF
>TRBJ1-2|TRBV6-5
CASSYSRDSYGYTF
>TRBJ1-2|TRBV30
CAGTALATNYGYTF
>TRBJ2-4|TRBV28
CASSLPRTAKNIQYF
>TRBJ2-7|TRBV4-1
CASSQEAGFSYEQYF
>TRBJ2-7|TRBV5-1
CASSNRGVPYEQYF
>TRBJ1-1|TRBV6-5
CASSYSTGMNTEAFF
>TRBJ2-5|TRBV7-2
CASSRGQGALETQYF
>TRBJ2-3|TRBV29-1
CSVEQRSTDTQYF
>TRBJ2-7|TRBV11-2
CASSHTGYEQYF
>TRBJ2-6|TRBV6-1
CASSVGGGSRSGANVLTF
>TRBJ1-6|TRBV4-1
CAAAGTAWKPLHF
>TRBJ2-4|TRBV5-1
CASSRTASGGGNIQYF
>TRBJ1-6|TRBV6-1
CASRQQGGSPLHF
>TRBJ2-1|TRBV19
CASSIVGSLPNNEQFF
>TRBJ2-1|TRBV29-1
CSAAAGQSAQFF
>TRBJ1-6|TRBV25-1
CASSAGDSGSYNSPLHF
>TRBJ1-1|TRBV5-4
CASSGGQDNTEAFF
>TRBJ2-2|TRBV7-8
CASSYLNTGELFF
>TRBJ2-5|TRBV7-6
CASSSVQGLGETQYF
>TRBJ2-7|TRBV4-1
CASSQETRVGYEQYF
>TRBJ2-1|TRBV5-1
CASSSRTSGVRNEQFF
>TRBJ2-1|TRBV5-5
CASSLWDSYNEQFF
>TRBJ2-5|TRBV6-6
CASNPLAGLQETQYF
>TRBJ1-5|TRBV2
CASSPGTGPSPQHF
>TRBJ1-2|TRBV4-1
CASSQAPGTAVGYTF
>TRBJ2-2|TRBV27
CASSLPVPGELFF
>TRBJ1-5|TRBV19
CASSVGSTKHQPQHF
>TRBJ2-1|TRBV28
CASSLFSMGQEQFF
>TRBJ1-1|TRBV10-3
CAISSPIGRRTEAFF
>TRBJ2-3|TRBV11-3
CASSPGVEFTDTQYF
>TRBJ2-3|TRBV27
CASSFLAGSDTQYF
>TRBJ1-5|TRBV10-3
CAISDYEQGRGPQHF
>TRBJ2-7|TRBV6-5
CASTYGQGYEQYF
>TRBJ1-4|TRBV28
CASSPGSNEKLFF
>TRBJ2-3|TRBV7-2
CASSLAGTSSDTQYF
>TRBJ1-1|TRBV6-5
CASSYGTGHNTEAFF
>TRBJ1-2|TRBV5-8
CASSFEVRERGYTF
>TRBJ1-4|TRBV4-1
CASSPQGETNEKLFF
>TRBJ1-1|TRBV6-6
CASSPRGDTEAFF
>TRBJ2-2|TRBV28
CASSLRGGTGELFF
>TRBJ1-1|TRBV20-1
CSANEDTEAFF
>TRBJ1-5|TRBV28
CASQGPNQPQHF
>TRBJ1-3|TRBV4-1
CASSQEPGRGVGNTIYF
>TRBJ1-2|TRBV5-6
CASRQGFNYGYTF
>TRBJ2-3|TRBV7-8
CASSPARSQFRYTDTQYF